This TCR beta chain comes out of a study of cytomegalovirus exposure and HLA in healthy donors. Findings of the study overall: The authors later found HLA-associated TCR beta chains more clonally expanded than equally common others.

This CDR3 has 10 amino acids. The V gene's germline CDR1 is DFQATT and CDR2 SNEGSKA (reference sequence). Concerning this clone itself: Antigen unknown.

The PCR employed 60 Vbeta primers together with 13 Jbeta primers. Clones were sequenced by immunoSEQ multiplex PCR, and TCRdb holds only the in-frame ones, with some missing. The table lists approximately 88,000 clones, around three quarters of them singletons. The chain links TRBV20-1 to TRBJ1-1; D remains ambiguous. This TCR was sampled from a male donor in good health and CMV-seronegative. The sequencing sample was made of PBMCs. In DNA, the CDR3 is TGCAGGCCGGAAGGCGGGGAAGCTTTCTTT. Translation gives CRPEGGEAFF.